Each of the 15 T cell receptor beta chains below was sequenced from the same sample in a study of cytomegalovirus exposure and HLA in healthy donors. Primers: 60 Vbeta forward and 13 Jbeta reverse. TCRdb's table, derived via immunoSEQ multiplex PCR, lists solely in-frame clones and lacks some. This sample has fewer than 200,000 clones, with approximately 67% found just once. What was sequenced was PBMCs. The receptor set was obtained from a young woman in good health and CMV-seropositive.

The CDR3 sequence: CASSLAASPYEQYF. In DNA form, the CDR3 reads TGTGCCAGCAGCTTAGCGGCCAGTCCATACGAGCAGTACTTC. This rearrangement joins TRBV7-2 to TRBJ2-7; no clear D. Trimming removed 0 bases from V and 4 bases from J, with 10 bases in between. Germline loops: CDR1 SGHTA, CDR2 FQGNSA. There are 14 residues in the CDR3.

The chain combines TRBV5-8 with TRBJ1-5; D uncertain. With 1 base removed from V and 4 bases from J, the gap between germline ends came to 3 bases. This CDR3 is built from 12 residues. Looked up from germline, CDR1 is SGHTS and CDR2 is YDEGEE. CDR3 coding DNA: TGTGCCAGCAGCTTGTTAAATCAGCCCCAGCATTTT. This encodes CASSLLNQPQHF.

The chain uses TRBV11-2 and TRBJ1-1; tentatively, D is TRBD1 (5 bases). Trimming took off 5 bases at V and 0 bases at J, with 13 bases between the two ends. Germline V CDR1 and CDR2: SGHAT, FQNNGV. This CDR3 region has 15 residues. CDR3 DNA: TGTGCCAGCAGCCCGAGACAGTCTATGAACACTGAAGCTTTCTTT. Its translation is CASSPRQSMNTEAFF.

The chain employs TRBV28 and TRBJ2-7, with D possibly being TRBD1 (7 bases). This CDR3 contains 12 residues. CDR1 and CDR2 from the germline V gene are MDHEN and SYDVKM. Between the trimmed V and J ends, which lost 3 bases and 10 bases, there was a span of 13 bases. The DNA for the CDR3 is TGTGCCAGCAGTTTCTTGCGGGACAGACAGTACTTC. It is translated as CASSFLRDRQYF.

In DNA form, the CDR3 reads TGTGCCAGCAGCCCCACCGGACAGGTAGAAAAAGAGACCCAGTACTTC. This translates into CASSPTGQVEKETQYF. This rearrangement joins TRBV5-4 to TRBJ2-5, with 7 bases lining up with TRBD1. V lost 4 bases to trimming and J lost 3 bases; unmatched junction nucleotides: 12. Germline-derived CDR1 and CDR2 are SGHNT and YYREEE (reference sequence). The CDR3 is made up of 16 amino acids.

The rearrangement uses TRBV5-4 and TRBJ1-1, with D maybe TRBD1 (6 bases). CDR1 is SGHNT, CDR2 YYREEE, per germline (reference sequence). The CDR3 sequence is 19 residues long. V shed 1 base and J shed 2 bases, with 24 bases lying between them. CDR3 amino acids: CASSLKLQGRGFSNTEAFF. CDR3 DNA: TGTGCCAGCAGCTTGAAGCTACAGGGAAGAGGTTTTTCAAACACTGAAGCTTTCTTT.

The CDR3 loop reads CASSDGLNADYEQYF. The CDR3 DNA follows: TGTGCCAGTAGCGACGGACTGAACGCCGACTACGAGCAGTACTTC. This chain links TRBV19 with TRBJ2-7; D perhaps matches TRBD2 (5 bases). This CDR3 spans 15 amino acids. Germline V gives CDR1 LNHDA, CDR2 SQIVND (reference sequence). V was trimmed by 6 bases and J by 3 bases, leaving 18 bases between them.

This clone showed up just a few times. The chain couples TRBV27 to TRBJ2-1; D is perhaps TRBD1 (6 bases). The CDR3 is 17 residues long. The germline gives CDR1 MNHEY, CDR2 SMNVEV (reference sequence). With 2 bases removed from V and 6 bases from J, the gap between germline ends came to 20 bases. The CDR3 DNA sequence: TGTGCCAGCAGTTTAGGCTCCCTCCCGACAGGTGGCAATGAGCAGTTCTTC. Protein: CASSLGSLPTGGNEQFF.

This clone was picked up a small number of times. This sequence joins TRBV18 and TRBJ2-5; D possibly uses TRBD1 or TRBD2 (5 bases each). The J call may be mistaken, given a closer DNA end match to TRBJ2-7. Germline CDR1 KGHSH, CDR2 LQKENI. This CDR3 is built from 12 residues. The chain's CDR3 is CASSPRGGEQYF. CDR3 coding DNA: TGTGCCAGCTCACCACGTGGGGGCGAGCAGTACTTC.

This chain connects TRBV6-4 to TRBJ2-7; 7 bases fit TRBD1. Germline V gene sequence: CDR1 MRHNA, CDR2 SNTAGT. V lost 0 bases, J lost 0 bases, and 2 bases stayed unmatched. The CDR3 loop spans 15 amino acids. The CDR3 protein is CASSDSGTDSYEQYF. CDR3 bases: TGTGCCAGCAGTGACTCGGGGACAGACTCCTACGAGCAGTACTTC.

In its sample, this clone was seen a few times. The chain couples TRBV19 to TRBJ1-2; TRBD1 matches at 8 bases. V shed 2 bases and J 2 bases; nucleotides not matched to a gene: 10. This CDR3 is built from 17 residues. Germline V gene sequence: CDR1 LNHDA, CDR2 SQIVND (reference sequence). The CDR3, as DNA: TGTGCCAGTAGTATACACCTTCAGGGGGCCACAAACTATGGCTACACCTTC. It codes for CASSIHLQGATNYGYTF.

The rearrangement joins TRBV18 to TRBJ2-3; tentative D call: TRBD1 (6 bases). The CDR3 consists of 13 residues. Trimming took off 2 bases at V and 6 bases at J, with 9 bases between the two ends. Per the germline V gene, CDR1 is KGHSH and CDR2 is LQKENI. DNA of the CDR3: TGTGCCAGCTCACCAAACAGGGACGATACGCAGTATTTT. Translating it yields CASSPNRDDTQYF.

Only a few counts were recorded for this clone. This chain uses TRBV4-1 with TRBJ2-7, with TRBD1 matching over 10 bases. The CDR3 covers 16 residues. The V gene end was trimmed by 0 bases and the J gene end by 0 bases; junction bases not matched to a gene: 2. Germline lookup yields CDR1 MGHRA and CDR2 YSYEKL. The CDR3 region has the DNA TGCGCCAGCAGCCAAGACCGGGACAGGGGCTCCTACGAGCAGTACTTC. Translated, it gives CASSQDRDRGSYEQYF.

The genes are TRBV5-1 and TRBJ1-2; D gene ambiguous. Germline V lookup: CDR1 SGHRS, CDR2 YFSETQ. The CDR3 totals 19 residues. V was pared by 2 bases and J by 1 base, with 24 bases between. CDR3 nucleotide sequence: TGCGCCAGCAGCTTTTCCGTGTCTCAGGCGTTCGGTTTTAACTATGGCTACACCTTC. Translation gives CASSFSVSQAFGFNYGYTF.

The chain has TRBV27 and TRBJ1-5, with 7 bases identical to TRBD1. V shed 6 bases, J shed 4 bases, and the junction held 6 bases outside the gene matches. Looked up from germline, CDR1 is MNHEY and CDR2 is SMNVEV (reference sequence). This CDR3 comprises 14 residues. CDR3 bases: TGTGCCAGCAGCAACAGGGGCGGGAATCAGCCCCAGCATTTT. Protein product: CASSNRGGNQPQHF.